The 7 T cell receptor beta chains presented below share a single source sample, sequenced in a study of graft-versus-host responses after intestinal transplantation. No antigen has been identified for these receptors. The method was immunoSEQ multiplex PCR; TCRdb's version includes in-frame clones alone and lacks a portion of them. The sample holds tens of thousands of clones, 89% seen once. Sample: unstimulated CD8+ T cells sorted from spleen or lymph node cells, taken before intestinal transplant. All receptors derive from a human donor who received an intestinal transplant.

The chain couples TRBV5-6 to TRBJ2-7; the match to TRBD1 covers 10 bases. The germline gives CDR1 SGHDT, CDR2 YYEEEE. The CDR3 totals 13 residues. The V segment lost 5 bases and the J segment 6 bases; nucleotides outside the gene matches: 5. The CDR3 sequence is CASRSGQGTEQYF. Written as DNA, the CDR3 is TGTGCCAGCAGGTCGGGACAGGGGACCGAGCAGTACTTC.

The chain combines TRBV14 with TRBJ2-1; TRBD2 matches at 12 bases. Trimming at V came to 0 bases and at J to 7 bases, leaving 7 bases not matched to a gene. The CDR3 consists of 17 residues. The germline CDR1 and CDR2 sequences are SGHDN and FVKESK. CDR3 coding DNA: TGTGCCAGCAGCCAAGATCTAGCGGGAGGGCCGGGAAATGAGCAGTTCTTC. It specifies CASSQDLAGGPGNEQFF.

The gene calls are TRBV6-1 and TRBJ2-7; the D gene is possibly TRBD1 (5 bases). Trimming removed 1 base from V and 2 bases from J, with 9 bases in between. Germline CDR1 MNHNS, CDR2 SASEGT. There are 14 residues in the CDR3. The CDR3 coding sequence is TGTGCCAGCAGTGAAGTGCAGGGCGCCTACGAGCAGTACTTC. Translated: CASSEVQGAYEQYF.

The rearrangement joins TRBV5-1 to TRBJ2-7, with TRBD1 identical over 7 bases. V lost 5 bases to trimming and J lost 2 bases; unmatched junction nucleotides: 7. This CDR3 is 14 amino acids long. Germline V gene lookup returns CDR1 SGHRS and CDR2 YFSETQ. This chain's CDR3 is CASRTGTEAYEQYF. The CDR3 DNA is TGCGCCAGCAGGACCGGGACAGAAGCCTACGAGCAGTACTTC.

This sequence joins TRBV27 and TRBJ1-2, with TRBD1 as a possible D gene (6 bases). Germline loops: CDR1 MNHEY, CDR2 SMNVEV (reference sequence). Trimming left V 6 bases short and J 7 bases short, with 15 bases between. The CDR3 runs 13 residues. CDR3 sequence (DNA): TGTGCCAGCAGGGTGGGCAGGGGAAGTGGCTACACCTTC. Translating gives CASRVGRGSGYTF.

The genes are TRBV18 and TRBJ2-7, with D hard to call. CDR1 and CDR2 from the germline V gene are KGHSH and LQKENI. The CDR3 runs 14 residues. V shed 1 base and J shed 2 bases, with 9 bases lying between them. The CDR3 nucleotides read TGTGCCAGCTCACCACATTCCGCGGCCTACGAGCAGTACTTC. Its protein product is CASSPHSAAYEQYF.

The rearrangement links TRBV10-1 to TRBJ1-1, with 7 nucleotides matching TRBD1. V shed 6 bases, J shed 5 bases, and the junction held 3 bases outside the gene matches. Germline CDR1 is WNHNN and CDR2 is SYGVQD (reference sequence). The CDR3 contains 12 residues. CDR3 in amino acids: CASSPGGTEAFF. The CDR3 DNA follows: TGCGCCAGCAGCCCAGGGGGGACTGAAGCTTTCTTT.